Given below is one T cell receptor (beta chain) in context. This CDR3 comprises 13 residues. V lost 8 bases and J lost 5; bases outside the gene matches: 6. The germline gives CDR1 SNHLY, CDR2 FYNNEI. Measured with immunoSEQ multiplex PCR; TCRdb has only the in-frame clones, and not every one. The sample includes about 49,000 clones, 60% to 85% seen only once; the top ten take roughly 6.6%. The data are from a study of T cell responses to AZD1222 COVID-19 vaccine. The source was peripheral blood, collected on day 0 of AZD1222 vaccination. The gene calls are TRBV2 and TRBJ1-5; 7 bases map to TRBD1. This receptor was identified in an adult in good health. The CDR3 protein is CASGGTAYQPQHF. CDR3 DNA sequence: TGTGCCAGCGGGGGGACAGCATATCAGCCCCAGCATTTT.